The 17 T cell receptor beta chains below all came from one sample that was sequenced in a study of shared clonotypes between healthy human individuals. Only in-frame clones appear in the TCRdb table, and some are missing; sequencing was by immunoSEQ multiplex PCR. The sample has roughly 680,000 clones, 72% seen once. Input material: memory CD4+ T cells sorted from blood. Documented subset: CD45RA-negative fraction. The receptors originated from a woman in her twenties or thirties in good health.

This clone was seen only a few times. The chain couples TRBV5-1 to TRBJ2-2; the match to TRBD2 covers 7 bases. CDR1 is SGHRS, CDR2 YFSETQ, per germline. The CDR3 has 16 residues. V dropped 0 bases and J dropped 1; count of bases not matched to a gene: 3. The CDR3 bases are TGCGCCAGCAGCTTGGTGGGACTACAGAACACCGGGGAGCTGTTTTTT. It yields the protein CASSLVGLQNTGELFF. The variable domain in full, completed from reference TRBV5-1 and TRBJ2-2, reads KAGVTQTPRYLIKTRGQQVTLSCSPISGHRSVSWYQQTPGQGLQFLFEYFSETQRNKGNFPGRFSGRQFSNSRSEMNVSTLELGDSALYLCASSLVGLQNTGELFFGEGSRLTVL.

In regard to this clone: Sequence at one end of the junction differs from germline and may be a read error. The chain has TRBV19 and TRBJ2-7; perhaps TRBD2 as D (6 bases). The germline CDR1 and CDR2 sequences are LNHDA and SQIVND (reference sequence). The CDR3 runs 13 residues. The CDR3 loop reads CAISAGDSGLQYF. The CDR3 DNA sequence: TGTGCCATTAGTGCAGGCGACAGCGGGCTGCAGTACTTC.

Comment on this clone: A much larger clone differs by one base, so this may be a read error. The CDR3 bases are TGTGCCAGCAGGTCCGGGACTAGCGGGACCAATGAGCAGTTCTTC. Residues: CASRSGTSGTNEQFF. V usage is TRBV7-9 and J usage is TRBJ2-1, with TRBD2 matching 13 bases. After removal of 6 bases from V and 6 bases from J, the junction contained 5 bases not matched to a gene. From germline, CDR1 is SEHNR and CDR2 FQNEAQ (reference sequence). The CDR3 sequence is 15 residues long.

A note on this clone: The same CDR3 is also encoded by other DNA sequences in this sample. This chain connects TRBV14 to TRBJ1-1, with D maybe TRBD1 (5 bases). Germline V CDR1 and CDR2: SGHDN, FVKESK. The CDR3 is made up of 13 amino acids. V dropped 4 bases and J dropped 2 bases, with 8 bases sitting between them. Here the CDR3 DNA reads TGTGCCAGCAGCCCGACAGTTAACACTGAAGCTTTCTTT. Protein product: CASSPTVNTEAFF.

The gene calls are TRBV11-3 and TRBJ1-1; no definite D call. The CDR3 runs to 15 residues. Per the germline V gene, CDR1 is SGHNT and CDR2 is YENEEA. Trimming shortened V by 5 bases and J by 4 bases, and 17 bases separated the two germline ends. The CDR3 nucleotides are TGTGCCAGCAGCCCGAGGATAGCCGCGGGCACTGAAGCTTTCTTT. Its translation: CASSPRIAAGTEAFF. The full variable domain, completed using reference TRBV11-3 and TRBJ1-1, is EAGVVQSPRYKIIEKKQPVAFWCNPISGHNTLYWYLQNLGQGPELLIRYENEEAVDDSQLPKDRFSAERLKGVDSTLKIQPAELGDSAVYLCASSPRIAAGTEAFFGQGTRLTVV.

The rearrangement links TRBV5-1 to TRBJ2-5, with a possible D match to TRBD1 (6 bases). Looked up from germline, CDR1 is SGHRS and CDR2 is YFSETQ. Deletions cut 0 bases from V and 4 bases from J, with 13 bases between. The CDR3 is 15 residues long. The CDR3 DNA follows: TGCGCCAGCAGCTTGGAAGGCCTAGGGGGAGAGACCCAGTACTTC. Protein: CASSLEGLGGETQYF.

The chain uses TRBV20-1 and TRBJ2-3; D not resolved. The CDR3 is 11 amino acids. V dropped 6 bases and J dropped 11 bases, with 15 bases sitting between them. The germline CDR1 and CDR2 sequences are DFQATT and SNEGSKA (reference sequence). CDR3 loop: CSALGRRKQYF. In DNA form, the CDR3 reads TGCAGTGCCCTGGGTAGGAGAAAGCAGTATTTT.

The chain links TRBV2 to TRBJ1-4; 7 nucleotides align to TRBD1. Germline V gene sequence: CDR1 SNHLY, CDR2 FYNNEI. The length of the CDR3 is 14 residues. The J segment lost 4 bases and the V segment lost 8 bases, leaving 7 bases of the junction unmatched. The CDR3 region is CASRRRQGNEKLFF. The CDR3 DNA reads TGTGCCAGCCGACGTAGACAGGGTAATGAAAAACTGTTTTTT.

The J gene is TRBJ1-2, the V gene TRBV27, with TRBD1 matching over 7 bases. The CDR3 has 12 amino acids. Germline CDR1 is MNHEY and CDR2 is SMNVEV (reference sequence). V lost 7 bases and J lost 8; bases outside the gene matches: 7. The DNA of the CDR3 is TGTGCCAGCACCTCACAGGGGAGGGGCTACACCTTC. This codes for CASTSQGRGYTF.

The rearrangement joins TRBV15 to TRBJ2-5; D unclear. The CDR3 has 15 residues. Trimming left V 1 base short and J 0 bases short, with 9 bases between. Germline V lookup: CDR1 LNHNV, CDR2 YYDKDF (reference sequence). This CDR3 is CATSRGSGNQETQYF. CDR3 coding DNA: TGTGCCACCAGCAGAGGGTCGGGCAACCAAGAGACCCAGTACTTC.

This clone was observed many times. Other DNA sequences in the sample encode the same CDR3. The chain couples TRBV5-1 to TRBJ1-4, with TRBD1 matching over 9 bases. Per germline, CDR1 SGHRS and CDR2 YFSETQ. V was clipped by 0 bases and J by 4 bases; unmatched bases: 1. This CDR3 is 15 amino acids long. Here the CDR3 DNA reads TGCGCCAGCAGCTTGGGGGACAGGGATAATGAAAAACTGTTTTTT. As protein: CASSLGDRDNEKLFF.

This clone was picked up one time. This chain uses TRBV7-8 with TRBJ2-2, with 7 nucleotides matching TRBD1. Germline trimming cut 5 bases from V and 4 bases from J; bases unmatched to any gene: 7. CDR1 SGHVS and CDR2 FQNEAQ come from the germline V gene. CDR3 length equals 15 residues. CDR3 sequence reads: CASSPEGQVTGELFF. In DNA, the CDR3 is TGTGCCAGCAGCCCGGAAGGACAGGTCACCGGGGAGCTGTTTTTT.

The chain couples TRBV25-1 to TRBJ1-6; weak D call: TRBD1 (6 bases). V was cut by 8 bases and J by 11 bases, with 16 bases left in between. This CDR3 comprises 13 residues. Germline CDR1 and CDR2: MGHDK and SYGVNS. The CDR3 reads CASGGEGVTPLHF. The CDR3 nucleotides read TGTGCCAGCGGGGGCGAGGGGGTTACACCCCTCCACTTT.

This clone has just a few counts. The chain uses TRBV30 and TRBJ2-3; D gene ambiguous. The CDR3 has 12 residues. Germline CDR1 and CDR2: GTSNPN and SVGIG (reference sequence). Trimming stripped 5 bases from V and 1 base from J, with 7 bases between. The CDR3 here is CAWGPGTDTQYF. The DNA for the CDR3 is TGTGCCTGGGGGCCGGGCACAGATACGCAGTATTTT.

The chain is built from TRBV6-5 and TRBJ2-3; tentatively, D is TRBD1 or TRBD2 (5 bases each). V dropped 3 bases and J dropped 10 bases, with 17 bases sitting between them. The CDR3 sequence is 14 residues long. Germline lookup yields CDR1 MNHEY and CDR2 SVGAGI. The CDR3 is CASSYGGLLNAQYF. CDR3 in DNA: TGTGCCAGCAGTTATGGGGGTCTATTGAATGCGCAGTATTTT.

Comments on this clone: Other DNA sequences in this sample translate to the same CDR3. The rearrangement links TRBV2 to TRBJ2-6; no reliable D call. Germline CDR1 is SNHLY and CDR2 is FYNNEI. V lost 2 bases and J lost 2, with 4 bases in between. The length of the CDR3 is 14 residues. CDR3 coding DNA: TGTGCCAGCAGTGAAAGAGCTGGGGCCAACGTCCTGACTTTC. Translating gives CASSERAGANVLTF. The full variable domain, in which reference TRBV2 and TRBJ2-6 provide the parts outside the CDR3, is EPEVTQTPSHQVTQMGQEVILRCVPISNHLYFYWYRQILGQKVEFLVSFYNNEISEKSEIFDDQFSVERPDGSNFTLKIRSTKLEDSAMYFCASSERAGANVLTFGAGSRLTVL.

The chain is built from TRBV18 and TRBJ2-3; 7 positions match TRBD1. Trimming cost V 3 bases and J 3 bases; bases outside gene matches: 9. Germline CDR1 and CDR2: KGHSH and LQKENI. The length of the CDR3 is 16 residues. In DNA, the CDR3 is TGTGCCAGCTCACCTCCGGGACAGCGGTATACAGATACGCAGTATTTT. Translation: CASSPPGQRYTDTQYF.